One T cell receptor beta chain is described in this entry. CDR1 SGHRS and CDR2 YFSETQ come from the germline V gene. The germline V and J ends were trimmed by 0 bases and 1 base, with 11 bases remaining between them. The CDR3 length is 15 residues. Sequencing was performed with immunoSEQ multiplex PCR; in TCRdb, only in-frame clones are kept and a portion is missing. The data show under 200,000 clones, with around four fifths seen just once and approximately 3% held by the top ten. This record belongs to a study of blood T cell repertoires in COVID-19. Across the whole study: The study drew acute and convalescent COVID-19 samples from the United States, Italy and Spain.

This sequence originates from a man between 65 and 80 years old with acute or convalescent COVID-19. The sequenced sample was peripheral blood. This chain joins TRBV5-1 and TRBJ2-7, with D hard to call. The chain's CDR3 is CASSLAVGGSYEQYF. The CDR3, as DNA: TGCGCCAGCAGCTTGGCGGTCGGCGGATCCTACGAGCAGTACTTC.